This T cell receptor (beta chain) stems from a study of blood T cells in healthy people across ages. This clonotype was counted a few times. As yet, its antigen is unknown. With a J-beta primer mix and a sample-barcoded 5' primer, a second PCR ran about 7 to 11 cycles. From the 5' RACE reads, TCRdb called clonotypes with MiXCR, one entry per CDR3 protein. The data show around 800,000 distinct CDR3 sequences, more than 40% seen once. Overall study findings and caveats: While age rose, TCR beta diversity per million T cells dropped in a roughly linear way.

This CDR3 region has 15 residues. Germline loops: CDR1 SGHDN, CDR2 FVKESK. V lost 4 bases, J lost 0 bases, and 13 bases lay in between. At least 5.5 micrograms of total RNA were extracted per sample. Sequenced sample: blood. The clonotype was recovered from a man aged 55-75 years in good health. This chain connects TRBV14 to TRBJ2-7; TRBD2 is a possible D gene (5 bases). CDR3 protein: CASSLSGFSSYEQYF. The CDR3 bases are TGTGCCAGCAGCCTTTCGGGGTTCAGCTCCTACGAGCAGTACTTC. The full variable domain, rest sourced from reference TRBV14 and TRBJ2-7, is EAGVTQFPSHSVIEKGQTVTLRCDPISGHDNLYWYRRVMGKEIKFLLHFVKESKQDESGMPNNRFLAERTGGTYSTLKVQPAELEDSGVYFCASSLSGFSSYEQYFGPGTRLTVT.